This TCR beta chain was documented in a study of control samples from healthy donors and cancer patients. The CDR3 spans 15 residues. Germline-derived CDR1 and CDR2 are SGHKS and YYEKEE (reference sequence). Trimming removed 2 bases from V and 5 bases from J, with 13 bases in between. Measured with immunoSEQ multiplex PCR; TCRdb has only the in-frame clones, and not every one. The table lists 100,000 to 150,000 clones, 92% of them singletons. The clonotype comes from a woman aged 45-60 years in good health. Input material: blood. The chain uses TRBV5-5 and TRBJ1-4, with D perhaps TRBD1 (5 bases). The CDR3 loop reads CASSFSWGGNEKLFF. The CDR3, as DNA: TGTGCCAGCAGCTTTAGTTGGGGCGGGAATGAAAAACTGTTTTTT. Together with reference TRBV5-5 and TRBJ1-4, the CDR3 gives the full variable domain: DAGVTQSPTHLIKTRGQQVTLRCSPISGHKSVSWYQQVLGQGPQFIFQYYEKEERGRGNFPDRFSARQFPNYSSELNVNALLLGDSALYLCASSFSWGGNEKLFFGSGTQLSVL.